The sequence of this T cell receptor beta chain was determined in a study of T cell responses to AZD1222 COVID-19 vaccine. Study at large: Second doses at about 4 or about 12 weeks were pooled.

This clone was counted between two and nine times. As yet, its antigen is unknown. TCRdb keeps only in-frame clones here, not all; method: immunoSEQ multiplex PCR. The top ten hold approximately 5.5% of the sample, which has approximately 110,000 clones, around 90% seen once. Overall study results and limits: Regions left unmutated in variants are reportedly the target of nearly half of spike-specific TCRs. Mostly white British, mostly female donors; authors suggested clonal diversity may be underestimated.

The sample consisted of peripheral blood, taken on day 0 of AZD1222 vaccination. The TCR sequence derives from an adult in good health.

Here the CDR3 reads CASSQWGRETQYF. CDR3 sequence (DNA): TGTGCCAGCAGCCAATGGGGCCGGGAGACCCAGTACTTC. This chain links TRBV14 with TRBJ2-5; possibly TRBD1 for D (5 bases). V was pared by 2 bases and J by 5 bases, with 9 bases between. This CDR3 contains 13 residues. CDR1 and CDR2 (germline): SGHDN, FVKESK. The variable domain in full, with the rest retrieved from reference TRBV14 and TRBJ2-5, is EAGVTQFPSHSVIEKGQTVTLRCDPISGHDNLYWYRRVMGKEIKFLLHFVKESKQDESGMPNNRFLAERTGGTYSTLKVQPAELEDSGVYFCASSQWGRETQYFGPGTRLLVL.